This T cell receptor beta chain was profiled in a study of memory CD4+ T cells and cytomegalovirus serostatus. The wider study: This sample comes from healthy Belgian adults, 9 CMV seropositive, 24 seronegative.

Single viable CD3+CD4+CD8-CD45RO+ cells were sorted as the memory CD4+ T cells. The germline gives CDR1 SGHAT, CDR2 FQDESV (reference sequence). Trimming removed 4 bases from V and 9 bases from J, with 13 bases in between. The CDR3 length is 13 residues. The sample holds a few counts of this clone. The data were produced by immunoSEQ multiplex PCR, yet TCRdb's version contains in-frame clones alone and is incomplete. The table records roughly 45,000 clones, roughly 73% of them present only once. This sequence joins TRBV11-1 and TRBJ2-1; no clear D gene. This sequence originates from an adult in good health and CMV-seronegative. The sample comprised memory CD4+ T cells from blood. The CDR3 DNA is TGTGCCAGCAGCTGGATGATCGGCAGTGAGCAGTTCTTC. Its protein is CASSWMIGSEQFF.